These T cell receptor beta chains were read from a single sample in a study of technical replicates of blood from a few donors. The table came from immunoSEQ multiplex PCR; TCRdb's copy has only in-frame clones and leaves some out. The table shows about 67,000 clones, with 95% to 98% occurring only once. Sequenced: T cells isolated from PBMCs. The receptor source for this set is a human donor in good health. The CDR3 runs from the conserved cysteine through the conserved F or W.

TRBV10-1,CASSGRGFYEQYF
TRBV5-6,CASSPWGVGGPYNEQFF
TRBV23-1,CASSPLTGTGTNSPLHF
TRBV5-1,CASSRLGAGSYNEQFF
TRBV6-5,CASSSTGTGSYEQYF
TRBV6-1,CASAGAAGGLSEQYF
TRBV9,CASRGSGGGDNEQFF
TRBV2,CASSVGGQPQHF
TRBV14,CASSTGQGLTDTQYF
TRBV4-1,CASSYGGDLERYEQYF
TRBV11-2,CASSPIKGGRANYGYTF
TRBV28,CASSLPDRVAYEQYF
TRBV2,CASIAGQGYTF
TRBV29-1,CSVDTGRGDYGYTF
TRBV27,CASSLSRTTNTEAFF
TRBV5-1,CASSFVRQGDTEAFF
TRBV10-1,CASSDGTDYGYTF
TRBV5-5,CASSLAGSPDTQYF
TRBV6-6,CASSYPFGQGGGYTF
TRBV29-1,CSVESSSYEQYF
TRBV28,CASSLNGLIGAGELFF
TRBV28,CASSAGTGVDTQYF
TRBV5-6,CASSLARLKAFF
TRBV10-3,CAIGQVSYEQYF
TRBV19,CASNWGVSYNEQFF
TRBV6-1,CASSVAGAVTEAFF
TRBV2,CASSEWGVYNEQFF
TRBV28,CASTPLRTANVLTF
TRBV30,CAWSVRGQLSYEQYF
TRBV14,CASSRGQGWEQYF